This TCR beta chain is drawn from a study of cytomegalovirus exposure and HLA in healthy donors. Notes on this clone: What it binds is not known.

The PCR ran on 60 Vbeta and 13 Jbeta primers. Using immunoSEQ multiplex PCR, the repertoire was profiled, and TCRdb retains in-frame clones only, with some absent. The table shows more than 150,000 clones, with approximately 80% occurring only once. CDR1 and CDR2 (germline): SGHRS, YFSETQ. The CDR3 consists of 13 residues. The V and J ends lost 1 base and 6 bases respectively, with 10 bases between them. Overall study findings and caveats: Later analysis showed most CMV-associated TCR beta chains appearing HLA-restricted. Analyses of presence and absence presupposed an approximately uniform sequencing depth across donors. A further, later analysis showed that HLA-associated TCR beta chains (compared with equally common others) were more clonally expanded. Researchers catalogued approximately 160 TCR beta chains as cytomegalovirus-associated.

J is TRBJ1-1 and V is TRBV5-1; weak D call: TRBD1 (5 bases). The source of this sequence is a male donor in good health and CMV-seronegative. The sample was PBMCs. The CDR3, as DNA: TGCGCCAGCAGCTTGTCAACAGGCCCTGAAGCTTTCTTT. Protein sequence: CASSLSTGPEAFF.